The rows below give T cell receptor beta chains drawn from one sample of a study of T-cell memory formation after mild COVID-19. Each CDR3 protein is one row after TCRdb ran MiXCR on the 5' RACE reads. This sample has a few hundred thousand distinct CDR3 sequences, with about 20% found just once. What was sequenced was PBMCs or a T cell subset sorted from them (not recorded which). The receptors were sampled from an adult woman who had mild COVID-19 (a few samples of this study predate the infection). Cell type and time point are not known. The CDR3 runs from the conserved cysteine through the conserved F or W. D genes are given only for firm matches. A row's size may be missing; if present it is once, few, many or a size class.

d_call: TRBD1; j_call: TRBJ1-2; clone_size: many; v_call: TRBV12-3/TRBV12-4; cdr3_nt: TGTGCCAGCAGTCGACAGGGGGCAAGCTATGGCTACACCTTC; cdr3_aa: CASSRQGASYGYTF
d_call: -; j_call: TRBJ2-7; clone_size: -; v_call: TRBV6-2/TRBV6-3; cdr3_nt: TGTGCCAGCAGTTACTCTCTCGGGCTTCGGGGTGGCGAGCAGTACTTC; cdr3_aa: CASSYSLGLRGGEQYF
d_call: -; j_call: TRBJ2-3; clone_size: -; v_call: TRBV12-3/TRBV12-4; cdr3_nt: TGTGCCAGCAGAGACAGGGAGGGGGATACGCAGTATTTT; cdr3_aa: CASRDREGDTQYF
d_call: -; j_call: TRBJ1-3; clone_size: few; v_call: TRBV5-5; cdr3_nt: TGTGCCAGCAGCCCGCTGGAGGGAAACACCATATATTTT; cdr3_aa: CASSPLEGNTIYF
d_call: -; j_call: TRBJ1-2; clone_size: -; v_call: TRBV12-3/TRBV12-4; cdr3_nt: TGTGCCAGCACCCCCCGCCTCGAGGTTTACGGCTACACCTTC; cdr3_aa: CASTPRLEVYGYTF
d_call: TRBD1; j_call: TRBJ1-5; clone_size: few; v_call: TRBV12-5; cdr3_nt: TGTGCTAGTGGTAGGGGACAGGGGGATTATAGCAATCAGCCCCAGCATTTT; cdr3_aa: CASGRGQGDYSNQPQHF
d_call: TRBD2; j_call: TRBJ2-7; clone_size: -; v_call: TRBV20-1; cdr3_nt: TGCAGTGCCACTAGCGGGAGGGTACCCGAGCAGTACTTC; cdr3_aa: CSATSGRVPEQYF
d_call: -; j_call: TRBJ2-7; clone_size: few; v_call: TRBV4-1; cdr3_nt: TGCGCCAGCAGCCAAGATAAGAAGGCATCCTACGAGCAGTACTTC; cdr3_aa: CASSQDKKASYEQYF
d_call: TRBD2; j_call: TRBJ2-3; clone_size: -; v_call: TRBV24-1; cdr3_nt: TGTGCCACCAGTGCGTATGGACTAGCGGGGGAGACCACAGATACGCAGTATTTT; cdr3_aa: CATSAYGLAGETTDTQYF
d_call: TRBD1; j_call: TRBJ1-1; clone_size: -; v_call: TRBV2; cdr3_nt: TGTGCCAGCAGCGTCAGGGACAGGGGTACGACTGAAGCTTTCTTT; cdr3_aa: CASSVRDRGTTEAFF
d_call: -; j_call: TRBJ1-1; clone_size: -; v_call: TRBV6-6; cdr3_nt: TGTGCCAGCAGTTTTTCTTACAAGAACACTGAAGCTTTCTTT; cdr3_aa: CASSFSYKNTEAFF
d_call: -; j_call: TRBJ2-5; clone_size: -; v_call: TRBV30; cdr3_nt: TGTGCCTTGCAAGGAGGGCAAGAGACCCAGTACTTC; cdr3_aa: CALQGGQETQYF
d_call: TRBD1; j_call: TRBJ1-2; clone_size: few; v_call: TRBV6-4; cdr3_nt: TGTGCCAGCAGTCCCGGGACAGGGAGCCATGGCTACACCTTC; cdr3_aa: CASSPGTGSHGYTF
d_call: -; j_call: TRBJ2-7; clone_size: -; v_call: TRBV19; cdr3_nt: TGTGCCAGTTGCGGCAGGGCTTCCTACGAGCAGTACTTC; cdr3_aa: CASCGRASYEQYF
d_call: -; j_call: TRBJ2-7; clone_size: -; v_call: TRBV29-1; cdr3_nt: TGCAGCGGCCTACAGGGCTACGAGCAGTACTTC; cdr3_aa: CSGLQGYEQYF
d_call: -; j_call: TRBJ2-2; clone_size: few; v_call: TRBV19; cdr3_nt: TGTGCCTCAAAGCGAGAGAACACCGGGGAGCTGTTTTTT; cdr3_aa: CASKRENTGELFF
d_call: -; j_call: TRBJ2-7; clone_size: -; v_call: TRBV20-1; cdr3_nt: TGCAGTGCTAGAGATGGTCCACAGCCCTACGAGCAGTACTTC; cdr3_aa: CSARDGPQPYEQYF
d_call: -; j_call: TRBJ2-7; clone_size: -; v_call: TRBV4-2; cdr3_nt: TGTGCCAGCAGCCAAGATCTAAGTGAGCAGTACTTC; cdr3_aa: CASSQDLSEQYF
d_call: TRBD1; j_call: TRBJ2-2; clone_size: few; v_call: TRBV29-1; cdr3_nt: TGCAGCGTTATGGGGGGGACAGGGGCGAACACCGGGGAGCTGTTTTTT; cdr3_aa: CSVMGGTGANTGELFF
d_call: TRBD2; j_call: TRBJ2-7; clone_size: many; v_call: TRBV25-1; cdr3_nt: TGTGCCAGCAGTGGGGAGCGGGACTCAAGCTCCTACGAGCAGTACTTC; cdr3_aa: CASSGERDSSSYEQYF
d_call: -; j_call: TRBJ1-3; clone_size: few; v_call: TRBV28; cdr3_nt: TGTGCCAGCAGTAACAGGGCTGGAAACACCATATATTTT; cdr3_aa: CASSNRAGNTIYF
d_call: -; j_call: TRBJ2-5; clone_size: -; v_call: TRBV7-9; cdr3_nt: TGTGCCAGCAGCCCATCCCTGCGGGGAGAGACCCAGTACTTC; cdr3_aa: CASSPSLRGETQYF
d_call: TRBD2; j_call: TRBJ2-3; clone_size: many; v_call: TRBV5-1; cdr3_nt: TGCGCCAGCAGCTGGAGCGGGGGGGGCACAGATACGCAGTATTTT; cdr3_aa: CASSWSGGGTDTQYF
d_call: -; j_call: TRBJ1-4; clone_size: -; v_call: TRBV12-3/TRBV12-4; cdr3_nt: TGTGCCAGCAGTACGAACAGAGCAACTAATGAAAAACTGTTTTTT; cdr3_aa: CASSTNRATNEKLFF
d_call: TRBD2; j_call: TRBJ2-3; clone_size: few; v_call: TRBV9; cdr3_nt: TGTGCCAGCAGCGTAGCTAGCGGGGGCGTCGGGGATACGCAGTATTTT; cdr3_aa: CASSVASGGVGDTQYF
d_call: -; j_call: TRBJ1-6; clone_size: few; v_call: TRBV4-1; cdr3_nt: TGCGCCAGCAGCCAGGTCCGACACTCATTGAATTCACCCCTCCACTTT; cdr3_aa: CASSQVRHSLNSPLHF
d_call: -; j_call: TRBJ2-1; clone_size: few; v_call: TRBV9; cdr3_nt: TGTGCCAGCAGCGTAGACGTTTTGTCCTACAATGAGCAGTTCTTC; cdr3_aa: CASSVDVLSYNEQFF
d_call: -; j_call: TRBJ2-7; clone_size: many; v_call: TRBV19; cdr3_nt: TGTGCCAGTAGTATAGTGGCACACTCCTACGAGCAGTACTTC; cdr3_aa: CASSIVAHSYEQYF
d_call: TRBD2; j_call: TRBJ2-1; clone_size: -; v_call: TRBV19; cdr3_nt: TGTGCCAGTAGTATAGTTCCCCCCGGCGCTAGCGGGAGTAGGGTTGAGCAGTTCTTC; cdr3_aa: CASSIVPPGASGSRVEQFF
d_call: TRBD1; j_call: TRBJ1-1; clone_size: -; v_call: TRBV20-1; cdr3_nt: TGCAGTGCCAGGGACAGGTTGGAGTCTGAAGCTTTCTTT; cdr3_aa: CSARDRLESEAFF
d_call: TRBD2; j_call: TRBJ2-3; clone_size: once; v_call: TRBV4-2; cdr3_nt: TGTGCCAGCAGACCAAGCGGGGGGGGCAGCACAGATACGCAGTATTTT; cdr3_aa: CASRPSGGGSTDTQYF
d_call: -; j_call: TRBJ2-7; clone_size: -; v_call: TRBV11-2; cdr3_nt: TGTGCCAGCAGCTTCCGGAGGACAGCGAACTTCTACGAGCAGTACTTC; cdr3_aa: CASSFRRTANFYEQYF
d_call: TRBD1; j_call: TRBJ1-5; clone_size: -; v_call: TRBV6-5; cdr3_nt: TGTGCCAGCAGACCGGGACAGAACTACTATAGCAATCAGCCCCAGCATTTT; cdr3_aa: CASRPGQNYYSNQPQHF
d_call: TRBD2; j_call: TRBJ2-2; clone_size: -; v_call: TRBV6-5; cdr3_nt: TGTGCCAGCAGAGGACTAGCGGGAGTAGATACCGGGGAGCTGTTTTTT; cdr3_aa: CASRGLAGVDTGELFF
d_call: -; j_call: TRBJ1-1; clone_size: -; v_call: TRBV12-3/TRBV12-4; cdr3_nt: TGTGCCAGCAGTTTAGGCCAAATCTACACTGAAGCTTTCTTT; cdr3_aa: CASSLGQIYTEAFF
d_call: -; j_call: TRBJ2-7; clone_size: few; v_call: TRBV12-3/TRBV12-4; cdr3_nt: TGTGCCAGCAGTGGGCCCAGGGGTGGGTACGAGCAGTACTTC; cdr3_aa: CASSGPRGGYEQYF
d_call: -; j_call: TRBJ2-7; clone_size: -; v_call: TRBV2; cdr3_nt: TGTGCCAGCAGATTCGGCAGAGACTACGAGCAGTACTTC; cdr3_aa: CASRFGRDYEQYF
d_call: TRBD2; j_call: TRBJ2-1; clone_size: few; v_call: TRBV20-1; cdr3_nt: TGCAGTGCTACGCGGACTAGCGGGCACAATGAGCAGTTCTTC; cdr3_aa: CSATRTSGHNEQFF
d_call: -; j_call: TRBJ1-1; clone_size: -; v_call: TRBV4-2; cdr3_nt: TGTGCCAGCAGCCAAGGTGAGCAGGGGGAAGCTTTCTTT; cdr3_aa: CASSQGEQGEAFF
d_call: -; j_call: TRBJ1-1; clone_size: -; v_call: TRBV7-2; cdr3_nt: TGTGCCAGCAGCACTGACGAGGTCACTGAAGCTTTCTTT; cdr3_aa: CASSTDEVTEAFF